The 16 T cell receptor beta chains reported below all come from one sample, sequenced in a study of OX40 agonist ivuxolimab in advanced cancers. Sequenced by immunoSEQ multiplex PCR; TCRdb stores in-frame clones only, minus some. The sample has about 37,000 clones, 60% to 80% seen once. Specimen: CD4+ or CD8+ T cells sorted from blood, collected in a trial of the OX40 agonist ivuxolimab. Source of these receptors: an adult with an advanced solid tumor such as melanoma, head and neck, liver or kidney cancer.

This clone was counted between two and nine times. In DNA form, the CDR3 reads TGTGCCAGCAGCCAAGTGGGAGAGGGGGATGAAAAACTGTTTTTT. This translates into CASSQVGEGDEKLFF. The J gene is TRBJ1-4, the V gene TRBV5-4, with D tentatively TRBD1 (6 bases). Trimming left V 4 bases short and J 6 bases short, with 16 bases between. CDR3 length equals 15 residues. Germline CDR1 and CDR2: SGHNT and YYREEE (reference sequence).

The chain links TRBV11-1 to TRBJ2-1; tentatively, D is TRBD2 (6 bases). Trimming stripped 4 bases from V and 6 bases from J, with 19 bases between. Germline CDR1 SGHAT, CDR2 FQDESV (reference sequence). The CDR3 runs to 16 residues. This CDR3 is CASSSLGGTRPNEQFF. The CDR3 DNA reads TGTGCCAGCAGCTCCCTTGGAGGGACGAGACCCAATGAGCAGTTCTTC.

The gene calls are TRBV5-4 and TRBJ1-4; the D gene is possibly TRBD1 (6 bases). Trimming removed 4 bases from V and 14 bases from J, with 18 bases in between. The CDR3 length is 13 residues. The germline V gene has CDR1 SGHNT and CDR2 YYREEE (reference sequence). The CDR3 DNA reads TGTGCCAGCAGCAAGGACAACCGGGACAAGCTGTTTTTT. This gives the protein CASSKDNRDKLFF.

V usage is TRBV19 and J usage is TRBJ2-2; TRBD1 agrees at 9 bases. The germline V gene encodes CDR1 LNHDA and CDR2 SQIVND (reference sequence). The CDR3 sequence is 14 residues long. Trimming at V came to 6 bases and at J to 3 bases, leaving 2 bases not matched to a gene. CDR3 amino acids: CASRRTGDTGELFF. CDR3 in DNA: TGTGCCAGTAGGCGGACAGGGGACACCGGGGAGCTGTTTTTT.

This clone was observed a handful of times. The rearrangement joins TRBV5-8 to TRBJ1-4, with D possibly TRBD1 on 6 matching bases. The ends were cut back, 4 bases at V and 6 bases at J, with 16 bases in the middle. Germline-derived CDR1 and CDR2 are SGHTS and YDEGEE. The CDR3 covers 15 residues. CDR3 region: CASSQVGEGDEKLFF. CDR3 coding DNA: TGTGCCAGCAGCCAAGTGGGAGAGGGGGATGAAAAACTGTTTTTT.

This clone has only a few counts. The CDR3 loop is CASKGGASGYEQYF. CDR3 DNA sequence: TGTGCCAGTAAGGGGGGGGCGTCGGGCTACGAGCAGTACTTC. The V and J genes are TRBV19 and TRBJ2-7; tentatively, D is TRBD2 (7 bases). V gave up 7 bases and J gave up 3 bases, with 16 bases separating them. The CDR3 is 14 residues long. Germline V CDR1 and CDR2: LNHDA, SQIVND (reference sequence).

The rearrangement joins TRBV5-1 to TRBJ2-5, with D tentatively TRBD1 or TRBD2 (5 bases each). V was trimmed by 1 base and J by 4 bases, leaving 17 bases between them. Germline V lookup: CDR1 SGHRS, CDR2 YFSETQ. There are 16 residues in the CDR3. CDR3 protein: CASSLPSGTVGETQYF. CDR3 nucleotide sequence: TGCGCCAGCAGCTTGCCTTCCGGGACGGTGGGAGAGACCCAGTACTTC.

This clone was counted a few times. The gene calls are TRBV7-9 and TRBJ2-1; 7 nucleotides match TRBD2. The CDR3 contains 13 residues. Germline V gene data show CDR1 as SEHNR and CDR2 as FQNEAQ (reference sequence). After removal of 5 bases from V and 2 bases from J, the junction contained 0 bases not matched to a gene. CDR3 nucleotides: TGTGCCAGCAGCGGGGGGGCCTACAATGAGCAGTTCTTC. It specifies CASSGGAYNEQFF.

This rearrangement joins TRBV6-4 to TRBJ1-5, with a weak D call TRBD1 (5 bases). The V gene's germline CDR1 is MRHNA and CDR2 SNTAGT. The CDR3 has 14 residues. The V end was cut by 5 bases, the J end by 1 base, with 9 bases between. CDR3 protein: CASSQEGSNQPQHF. The CDR3 DNA follows: TGTGCCAGCAGTCAGGAGGGGAGCAATCAGCCCCAGCATTTT.

The chain couples TRBV10-3 to TRBJ1-6; D is undetermined. The CDR3 is 18 residues long. Germline V gives CDR1 ENHRY, CDR2 SYGVKD. V lost 0 bases, J lost 7 bases, and 19 bases lay in between. CDR3 loop: CAISESTPSPPGNSPLHF. The CDR3 region has the DNA TGTGCCATCAGTGAGTCGACCCCATCGCCTCCGGGGAATTCACCCCTCCACTTT.

This clone was counted between two and nine times. The rearrangement links TRBV27 to TRBJ2-1, with D unresolved. Germline values: CDR1 MNHEY, CDR2 SMNVEV (reference sequence). The CDR3 spans 14 residues. Trimming cost V 6 bases and J 2 bases, with 11 bases left between them. CDR3 nucleotides: TGTGCCAGCAGGCCGGAGTATCCCTACAATGAGCAGTTCTTC. Its translation: CASRPEYPYNEQFF.

This clone occurred once. The chain is built from TRBV30 and TRBJ1-2, with D perhaps matching TRBD1 (6 bases). This CDR3 spans 13 amino acids. Germline V gives CDR1 GTSNPN, CDR2 SVGIG (reference sequence). Trimming took off 3 bases at V and 5 bases at J, with 13 bases between the two ends. CDR3 sequence reads: CAWSSGGNYGYTF. In nucleotides, the CDR3 is TGTGCCTGGAGCTCCGGGGGCAATTATGGCTACACCTTC.

This clone occurred a few times. J is TRBJ2-5 and V is TRBV5-1; 10 bases align to TRBD2. Germline CDR1 reads SGHRS; CDR2 reads YFSETQ. The CDR3 consists of 18 residues. The J segment lost 2 bases and the V segment lost 0 bases, leaving 10 bases of the junction unmatched. CDR3 nucleotides: TGCGCCAGCAGCTTGGTTCCCTTACTAGCGGGGAAACAAGAGACCCAGTACTTC. This sequence encodes CASSLVPLLAGKQETQYF.

The chain has TRBV19 and TRBJ1-1, with D perhaps matching TRBD1 (5 bases). This CDR3 comprises 13 residues. The ends were cut back, 5 bases at V and 6 bases at J, with 13 bases in the middle. Germline V gives CDR1 LNHDA, CDR2 SQIVND (reference sequence). The CDR3 reads CASSGVGVAEAFF. The CDR3 coding sequence is TGTGCCAGTAGTGGGGTGGGGGTCGCTGAAGCTTTCTTT.

This chain connects TRBV4-3 to TRBJ2-5; D possibly corresponds to TRBD2 (7 bases). With 0 bases removed from V and 4 bases from J, the gap between germline ends came to 15 bases. This CDR3 is built from 16 residues. Germline lookup yields CDR1 LGHNA and CDR2 YSLEER. This CDR3 reads CASSQDWTGGRETQYF. In nucleotides, the CDR3 is TGCGCCAGCAGCCAAGATTGGACGGGGGGCCGAGAGACCCAGTACTTC.

The CDR3 sequence is CASSLRSTGSGNTIYF. In DNA, the CDR3 is TGTGCCAGCAGCTTAAGGAGTACAGGGTCTGGAAACACCATATATTTT. V and J are TRBV7-2 and TRBJ1-3; perhaps TRBD1 as D (6 bases). Germline CDR1 and CDR2: SGHTA and FQGNSA. With 2 bases removed from V and 1 base from J, the gap between germline ends came to 12 bases. The CDR3 length is 16 residues.